These 18 T cell receptor beta chains originate from one sample sequenced in a study of T cell changes during pregnancy in multiple sclerosis. The data were produced by immunoSEQ multiplex PCR, yet TCRdb's version contains in-frame clones alone and is incomplete. This sample yields 30,000 to 35,000 clones, of which about 89% are seen a single time; less than 8.5% belongs to the top ten. Sequencing used CD8+ T cells from peripheral blood mononuclear cells, obtained before pregnancy. The receptors come from a female donor with multiple sclerosis, enrolled in a pregnancy study.

The chain is built from TRBV4-1 and TRBJ1-3; possibly TRBD1 for D (5 bases). There are 15 residues in the CDR3. Trimming took off 0 bases at V and 4 bases at J, with 10 bases between the two ends. The V gene's germline CDR1 is MGHRA and CDR2 YSYEKL. This CDR3 reads CASSQETRVGNTIYF. DNA of the CDR3: TGCGCCAGCAGCCAAGAGACCAGGGTCGGAAACACCATATATTTT.

A single count supports this clone. This chain joins TRBV9 and TRBJ2-7; 7 positions match TRBD2. Germline V gene sequence: CDR1 SGDLS, CDR2 YYNGEE. V shed 2 bases, J shed 0 bases, and the junction held 8 bases outside the gene matches. The CDR3 spans 16 residues. CDR3 residues: CASSVGGQGGSYEQYF. The CDR3 region has the DNA TGTGCCAGCAGCGTGGGAGGGCAGGGAGGCTCCTACGAGCAGTACTTC.

The gene calls are TRBV4-2 and TRBJ2-5; 13 bases are shared with TRBD2. The J call may be in error: the DNA end matches TRBJ2-7 better. This CDR3 comprises 16 residues. CDR1 and CDR2 from the germline V gene are LGHNA and YNFKEQ. The CDR3 protein is CASSQLLAGGQDEQYF. The CDR3 coding sequence is TGTGCCAGCAGCCAACTACTAGCGGGGGGGCAGGACGAGCAGTACTTC.

The CDR3 nucleotides read TGTGCCAGCAGCGCCTTCTCAACATCGGGGGAGACCCAGTACTTC. It codes for CASSAFSTSGETQYF. The chain joins TRBV9 to TRBJ2-5; D possibly corresponds to TRBD2 (5 bases). V gave up 3 bases and J gave up 5 bases, with 17 bases separating them. CDR3 length: 15 amino acids. Per the germline V gene, CDR1 is SGDLS and CDR2 is YYNGEE.

V gene TRBV7-9 combines with J gene TRBJ2-3; D unclear. The germline gives CDR1 SEHNR, CDR2 FQNEAQ (reference sequence). V was trimmed by 1 base and J by 0 bases, leaving 14 bases between them. The CDR3 consists of 17 residues. The CDR3 coding sequence is TGTGCCAGCAGCTTAGTCCTTGGTAGCTTTAGCACAGATACGCAGTATTTT. This sequence encodes CASSLVLGSFSTDTQYF.

V and J are TRBV27 and TRBJ1-6; D is unresolved. The CDR3 spans 14 residues. Germline lookup yields CDR1 MNHEY and CDR2 SMNVEV (reference sequence). The V end lost 5 bases, the J end lost 2 bases, and 7 bases lay between the germline ends. This CDR3 is CASSPGTYNSPLHF. The CDR3 DNA follows: TGTGCCAGCAGTCCCGGGACCTATAATTCACCCCTCCACTTT.

The chain has TRBV19 and TRBJ1-1; 9 bases map to TRBD1. The ends lost 4 bases at V and 4 bases at J; junction bases unmatched: 4. Germline CDR1 LNHDA, CDR2 SQIVND (reference sequence). This CDR3 is built from 14 residues. The CDR3 DNA reads as TGTGCCAGTAGTAGACACAGGGGGCCCACTGAAGCTTTCTTT. Its translation is CASSRHRGPTEAFF. Together with reference TRBV19 and TRBJ1-1, the CDR3 gives the full variable domain: DGGITQSPKYLFRKEGQNVTLSCEQNLNHDAMYWYRQDPGQGLRLIYYSQIVNDFQKGDIAEGYSVSREKKESFPLTVTSAQKNPTAFYLCASSRHRGPTEAFFGQGTRLTVV.

This chain connects TRBV19 to TRBJ2-2, with 8 bases lining up with TRBD1. V lost 1 base, J lost 6 bases, and 7 bases stayed unmatched. This CDR3 comprises 16 residues. In germline, CDR1 is LNHDA, CDR2 SQIVND (reference sequence). The chain's CDR3 is CASSIVPGGDPGELFF. The CDR3 DNA reads TGTGCCAGTAGTATAGTTCCAGGGGGCGACCCCGGGGAGCTGTTTTTT.

The chain joins TRBV28 to TRBJ2-1; 7 bases are a match to TRBD1. The CDR3 covers 20 residues. The J segment lost 4 bases and the V segment lost 6 bases, leaving 24 bases of the junction unmatched. Germline CDR1 reads MDHEN; CDR2 reads SYDVKM. CDR3 nucleotides: TGTGCCAGCAGCCATCTGACAGGGCAAGCTACACACCAAGGTTACAATGAGCAGTTCTTC. Translated: CASSHLTGQATHQGYNEQFF.

CDR3 protein: CASSQVQGVHGYTF. CDR3 in DNA: TGCGCCAGCAGCCAAGTTCAGGGGGTACATGGCTACACCTTC. The chain has TRBV4-1 and TRBJ1-2, with 7 bases matching TRBD1. Trimming at V came to 1 base and at J to 6 bases, leaving 5 bases not matched to a gene. The CDR3 sequence is 14 residues long. Germline assignment: CDR1 MGHRA and CDR2 YSYEKL.

The rearrangement joins TRBV19 to TRBJ1-6, with 9 bases matching TRBD1. CDR1 LNHDA and CDR2 SQIVND come from the germline V gene (reference sequence). The CDR3 has 16 amino acids. The ends lost 4 bases at V and 7 bases at J; junction bases unmatched: 8. CDR3 loop: CASSKQTGGVNSPLHF. CDR3 DNA: TGTGCCAGTAGTAAACAGACAGGGGGAGTGAATTCACCCCTCCACTTT.

V and J are TRBV9 and TRBJ2-7, with 7 bases identical to TRBD2. With 3 bases clipped from V and 2 bases from J, the junction kept 5 bases outside the gene matches. The CDR3 totals 14 residues. Germline V gives CDR1 SGDLS, CDR2 YYNGEE. The CDR3 bases are TGTGCCAGCAGCGGGGGGGGAGGGCCCTACGAGCAGTACTTC. The encoded protein is CASSGGGGPYEQYF.

CDR3 nucleotides: TGTGCCAGCAGCTCAGGACAGGGGTTAACAGATACGCAGTATTTT. It is translated as CASSSGQGLTDTQYF. The J gene is TRBJ2-3, the V gene TRBV7-6; 9 nucleotides align to TRBD1. CDR1 is SGHVS and CDR2 is FNYEAQ in the germline V gene. V lost 4 bases, J lost 3 bases, and 5 bases stayed unmatched. The CDR3 loop spans 15 amino acids.

This clone was counted once. The J gene is TRBJ2-2, the V gene TRBV7-6; the match to TRBD2 covers 10 bases. J gave up 2 bases and V 6 bases, and 12 bases lay outside the gene matches. CDR1 is SGHVS, CDR2 FNYEAQ, per germline. CDR3 length equals 18 residues. CDR3 sequence (DNA): TGTGCCAGCAGTTCCTATATCAGCGGGGGGGGTAACACCGGGGAGCTGTTTTTT. Its translation is CASSSYISGGGNTGELFF.

This chain connects TRBV11-2 to TRBJ1-1; D may be TRBD1 (6 bases). The CDR3 totals 16 residues. CDR1 SGHAT and CDR2 FQNNGV come from the germline V gene. V was pared by 3 bases and J by 0 bases, with 14 bases between. Written as DNA, the CDR3 is TGTGCCAGCAGCTTTTCAATGGACAGTATGAACACTGAAGCTTTCTTT. Amino acids: CASSFSMDSMNTEAFF.

The chain carries TRBV6-6 and TRBJ1-2; 9 nucleotides agree with TRBD1. The CDR3 is 14 amino acids. Germline CDR1 and CDR2: MNHNY and SVGAGI (reference sequence). V trimming: 9 bases; J trimming: 5 bases; junction bases outside the gene matches: 10. The CDR3 DNA reads TGTGCCAGAGATCTATGGGACAGGGTATATGGCTACACCTTC. It specifies CARDLWDRVYGYTF.

This sequence joins TRBV7-9 and TRBJ2-3; possible D gene TRBD2, 7 bases. This CDR3 region has 13 residues. Trimming took off 8 bases at V and 8 bases at J, with 17 bases between the two ends. Germline V lookup: CDR1 SEHNR, CDR2 FQNEAQ (reference sequence). The CDR3, as DNA: TGTGCCAGCGGGGGGGCAAGGGTCAGTACGCAGTATTTT. This encodes CASGGARVSTQYF. Using reference TRBV7-9 and TRBJ2-3 for the parts outside the CDR3, the full variable domain is DTGVSQNPRHKITKRGQNVTFRCDPISEHNRLYWYRQTLGQGPEFLTYFQNEAQLEKSRLLSDRFSAERPKGSFSTLEIQRTEQGDSAMYLCASGGARVSTQYFGPGTRLTVL.

This rearrangement joins TRBV7-2 to TRBJ1-4; no clear D gene. The V and J ends lost 1 base and 5 bases respectively, with 20 bases between them. CDR1 is SGHTA, CDR2 FQGNSA, per germline. The CDR3 consists of 18 residues. The chain's CDR3 is CASSLDPDNERGNEKLFF. CDR3 bases: TGTGCCAGCAGCTTAGACCCTGATAACGAGCGAGGGAATGAAAAACTGTTTTTT.